Presented here are 24 T cell receptor beta chains from one specimen sequenced in a study of identical twins. TCRdb re-derived calls from the 5' RACE reads in MiXCR, one entry per CDR3 protein. The sample holds about 720,000 distinct CDR3 sequences, over 15% seen once. These data were likewise used in another study, on T cells expressing NK-cell markers.

Sequencing was performed on PBMCs. The source of these receptors is a young woman in good health.

This clonotype turned up a few times. CDR3 in DNA: TGTGCCATCAGCTGGGACGGTAATGAGCAGTTCTTC. Translation: CAISWDGNEQFF. The V gene is TRBV10-3, the J gene TRBJ2-1; D could derive from TRBD1 or TRBD2 (5 bases each). Germline-derived CDR1 and CDR2 are ENHRY and SYGVKD. Trimming removed 6 bases at V and 7 bases at J, with 10 bases between. The CDR3 spans 12 residues.

This clonotype was seen more than once but under ten times. This sequence joins TRBV20-1 and TRBJ1-1; D remains ambiguous. There are 11 residues in the CDR3. The germline V and J ends were trimmed by 0 bases and 7 bases, with 6 bases remaining between them. CDR1 and CDR2 from the germline V gene are DFQATT and SNEGSKA (reference sequence). CDR3: CSARDRVEAFF. DNA of the CDR3: TGCAGTGCTAGAGATCGGGTTGAAGCTTTCTTT.

This chain uses TRBV5-1 with TRBJ2-7, with D possibly being TRBD1 (6 bases). V lost 4 bases and J lost 1, with 15 bases in between. The CDR3 has 15 residues. CDR1 is SGHRS and CDR2 is YFSETQ in the germline V gene. The CDR3 DNA reads TGCGCCAGCAGCCCAGATCACCAGGGGTCCTACGAGCAGTACTTC. This codes for CASSPDHQGSYEQYF.

About this clonotype: The CDR3 carries no conserved terminal phenylalanine or tryptophan, so it likely arises from a read error. The DNA is omitted, as the CDR3 cannot be located on it reliably, and the CDR3 follows TCRdb's listing. The chain couples TRBV7-2 to TRBJ2-1; the table's TRBD2 call for D was not verified on the DNA. The length of the CDR3 is 14 amino acids, counting both ends. Germline CDR1 is SGHTA and CDR2 is FQGNSA. CDR3 sequence: CASSTTRTGGSLWL.

This chain joins TRBV5-1 and TRBJ1-1; TRBD1 is a possible D gene (6 bases). The CDR3 length is 13 residues. The germline V gene has CDR1 SGHRS and CDR2 YFSETQ. The V gene lost 6 bases and the J gene lost 3 bases, with 12 bases spanning the gap. In DNA form, the CDR3 reads TGCGCCAGCAATTTAGGGGGTTACACTGAAGCTTTCTTT. Its translation is CASNLGGYTEAFF.

This clonotype turned up a few times. The chain carries TRBV7-9 and TRBJ1-2, with TRBD1 as a possible D gene (6 bases). This CDR3 is built from 15 residues. Germline CDR1 SEHNR, CDR2 FQNEAQ (reference sequence). V lost 0 bases and J 9 bases, leaving 17 bases between the germline ends. CDR3 coding DNA: TGTGCCAGCAGCTTAGCGGATACAGGGTCAGGTCGCTACACCTTC. This sequence encodes CASSLADTGSGRYTF.

Only a few counts were recorded for this clonotype. The chain combines TRBV20-1 with TRBJ2-1; TRBD2 matches 7 bases. The junction had 9 bases not matched to a gene; V was cut back by 4 bases and J by 6 bases. CDR3 length: 14 amino acids. Germline CDR1 DFQATT, CDR2 SNEGSKA (reference sequence). The CDR3 DNA is TGCAGTGCTATTACTAGCGAAAACCTCAATGAGCAGTTCTTC. This sequence encodes CSAITSENLNEQFF.

CDR3 DNA sequence: TGCAGCGTTGGCCCTTCTAATCTAGCGGTCCAAGAGACCCAGTACTTC. Its protein is CSVGPSNLAVQETQYF. The chain carries TRBV29-1 and TRBJ2-5, with 7 bases aligning to TRBD2. Germline lookup yields CDR1 SQVTM and CDR2 ANQGSEA. V dropped 4 bases and J dropped 1; count of bases not matched to a gene: 12. CDR3 length: 16 residues.

The gene calls are TRBV12-3 or TRBV12-4 and TRBJ2-7, with 13 bases matching TRBD2. This CDR3 region has 19 residues. V was clipped by 5 bases and J by 0 bases; unmatched bases: 13. DNA of the CDR3: TGTGCCAGCAGTACCCTACGGACTAGCGGGGGCGATAGCTCCTACGAGCAGTACTTC. Its protein product is CASSTLRTSGGDSSYEQYF.

The rearrangement uses TRBV20-1 and TRBJ2-1; 7 positions agree with TRBD2. The trim removed 6 bases at V and 8 bases at J, leaving 10 bases unmatched. The CDR3 loop spans 13 amino acids. CDR1 is DFQATT, CDR2 SNEGSKA, per germline (reference sequence). CDR3 sequence: CSAEGEGDDEQFF. The CDR3 DNA reads as TGCAGTGCAGAAGGGGAGGGAGATGATGAGCAGTTCTTC.

There are a few counts of this clonotype. The chain employs TRBV6-5 and TRBJ1-3; D is unresolved. V was pared by 2 bases and J by 6 bases, with 14 bases between. The CDR3 sequence is 15 residues long. Germline lookup yields CDR1 MNHEY and CDR2 SVGAGI. The CDR3 coding sequence is TGTGCCAGCAGTTACGGAATCGATGTGATAAACACCATATATTTT. It yields the protein CASSYGIDVINTIYF.

For this clonotype: An end of the junction differs from the germline gene, which may be a read error. This sequence joins TRBV3-1 and TRBJ2-3; 8 positions agree with TRBD2. CDR1 and CDR2 from the germline V gene are LGHDT and YNNKEL (reference sequence). This CDR3 is 13 amino acids long. This CDR3 reads CASSLLTSVNPDF. Here the CDR3 DNA reads TGTGCCAGCAGCCTCCTGACTAGCGTAAATCCGGATTTT.

This clonotype was detected a few times. The chain recombines TRBV20-1 with TRBJ1-6; D may be TRBD1 (5 bases). This CDR3 has 12 amino acids. Germline-derived CDR1 and CDR2 are DFQATT and SNEGSKA (reference sequence). The V end lost 4 bases, the J end lost 9 bases, and 10 bases lay between the germline ends. CDR3 nucleotides: TGCAGTGCTACAGGGCAGGGTTCACCCCTCCACTTT. It yields the protein CSATGQGSPLHF.

This clonotype was detected a few times. The chain employs TRBV12-3 or TRBV12-4 and TRBJ1-1; 7 positions match TRBD1. There are 13 residues in the CDR3. V lost 8 bases and J lost 8; bases outside the gene matches: 11. The DNA for the CDR3 is TGTGCCAGCCGGAAGAGGGGGCGCCTGGAAGCTTTCTTT. Protein sequence: CASRKRGRLEAFF.

The chain recombines TRBV25-1 with TRBJ2-3; D may be TRBD1 (5 bases). This CDR3 comprises 15 residues. The V and J ends lost 1 base and 4 bases respectively, with 12 bases between them. Germline assignment: CDR1 MGHDK and CDR2 SYGVNS. The CDR3 coding sequence is TGTGCCAGCAGTGAATCAGGGATCCGCTCAGATACGCAGTATTTT. Translation: CASSESGIRSDTQYF.

This chain links TRBV20-1 with TRBJ2-7, with D perhaps TRBD1 (6 bases). The CDR3 loop spans 16 amino acids. Per the germline V gene, CDR1 is DFQATT and CDR2 is SNEGSKA (reference sequence). V gave up 3 bases and J gave up 3 bases, with 21 bases separating them. In DNA, the CDR3 is TGCAGTGCTAGGGCCCTCACCGGGACAAGGGACTACGAGCAGTACTTC. Encoded protein: CSARALTGTRDYEQYF.

The chain has TRBV6-2 or TRBV6-3 and TRBJ2-7; D perhaps matches TRBD2 (5 bases). This CDR3 region has 14 residues. Trimming stripped 6 bases from V and 7 bases from J, with 19 bases between. The germline gives CDR1 MNHEY, CDR2 SVGEGT. The CDR3 bases are TGTGCCAGCAGATCGGTCGTGGGAGTCGGGGAGCAGTACTTC. This translates into CASRSVVGVGEQYF.

The genes are TRBV18 and TRBJ1-4; TRBD1 might be the D (5 bases). CDR1 and CDR2 (germline): KGHSH, LQKENI. This CDR3 region has 15 residues. Trimming took 3 bases from V and 8 from J, leaving 16 bases between them. The CDR3 loop is CASSPNSGLSEKLFF. CDR3 in DNA: TGTGCCAGCTCACCTAACTCAGGGTTGAGCGAAAAACTGTTTTTT. Full variable domain (remainder filled in from reference TRBV18 and TRBJ1-4): NAGVMQNPRHLVRRRGQEARLRCSPMKGHSHVYWYRQLPEEGLKFMVYLQKENIIDESGMPKERFSAEFPKEGPSILRIQQVVRGDSAAYFCASSPNSGLSEKLFFGSGTQLSVL.

The genes are TRBV7-6 and TRBJ2-1; D may be TRBD2 (5 bases). Germline V gene lookup returns CDR1 SGHVS and CDR2 FNYEAQ. The CDR3 extends over 14 amino acids. V gave up 5 bases and J gave up 4 bases, with 12 bases separating them. This chain's CDR3 is CASSRRRGYNEQFF. For the CDR3, the DNA is TGTGCCAGCAGCCGTCGACGGGGATACAATGAGCAGTTCTTC.

This clonotype turned up a few times. The chain combines TRBV6-2 or TRBV6-3 with TRBJ2-1; 8 bases map to TRBD2. The CDR3 loop spans 16 amino acids. Looked up from germline, CDR1 is MNHEY and CDR2 is SVGEGT. J gave up 4 bases and V 2 bases, and 7 bases lay outside the gene matches. DNA for the CDR3: TGTGCCAGCAGTTACGGCACGGGAGGGGGGTACAATGAGCAGTTCTTC. Residues: CASSYGTGGGYNEQFF.

This clonotype came up a few times. The V gene is TRBV20-1, the J gene TRBJ2-2; a weak D match, TRBD2 (5 bases). This CDR3 is built from 16 residues. Germline CDR1 is DFQATT and CDR2 is SNEGSKA (reference sequence). The V end lost 0 bases, the J end lost 5 bases, and 16 bases lay between the germline ends. CDR3 in amino acids: CSARDPLPRGTGELFF. CDR3 nucleotide sequence: TGCAGTGCTAGAGATCCCCTTCCACGAGGGACCGGGGAGCTGTTTTTT.

The chain combines TRBV20-1 with TRBJ2-3; D unresolved. The V end lost 0 bases, the J end lost 2 bases, and 6 bases lay between the germline ends. Germline loops: CDR1 DFQATT, CDR2 SNEGSKA (reference sequence). The CDR3 covers 13 residues. CDR3 bases: TGCAGTGCTAGAGATCCGACCACAGATACGCAGTATTTT. Protein product: CSARDPTTDTQYF.

This chain uses TRBV5-1 with TRBJ2-1; no definite D call. This CDR3 comprises 15 residues. Germline values: CDR1 SGHRS, CDR2 YFSETQ. V was cut by 7 bases and J by 4 bases, with 18 bases left in between. CDR3: CASLKGVGDYNEQFF. The CDR3 region has the DNA TGCGCCAGCCTAAAGGGTGTTGGGGATTACAATGAGCAGTTCTTC. Full variable domain (remainder filled in from reference TRBV5-1 and TRBJ2-1): KAGVTQTPRYLIKTRGQQVTLSCSPISGHRSVSWYQQTPGQGLQFLFEYFSETQRNKGNFPGRFSGRQFSNSRSEMNVSTLELGDSALYLCASLKGVGDYNEQFFGPGTRLTVL.

This clonotype occurred a few times. The chain has TRBV7-3 and TRBJ2-7, with D perhaps matching TRBD1 or TRBD2 (6 bases each). Per the germline V gene, CDR1 is SGHTA and CDR2 is FQGTGA. The CDR3 has 14 residues. Deletions cut 4 bases from V and 10 bases from J, with 20 bases between. The CDR3 protein is CASSSAREAGEQYF. Written as DNA, the CDR3 is TGTGCCAGCAGCTCAGCAAGGGAGGCAGGGGAACAGTACTTC.